This T cell receptor (beta chain) emerged from a study of T cells after yellow fever vaccination (dated by TCRdb to about 2019). General notes on the study: The SMART-Seq v4 Ultra Low Input RNA kit was used to prepare libraries from fractions with low cell numbers. To follow T-cell clones before and after primary and booster YFV17D yellow fever vaccination, bulk TCR alpha and beta repertoires were sequenced over time. Two healthy male donors, one aged 18 to 29 and one aged 30 to 40 years, made up the cohort. Blood was drawn at multiple timepoints before and after primary and secondary immunization, with bulk PBMC replicates and cell subsets isolated.

Read against the paper, the sample's treatment or condition label means: live attenuated yellow fever vaccine strain. Two biological replicates of bulk PBMCs were collected at each blood-draw timepoint. A standard Ficoll-Paque protocol was used to isolate PBMCs from peripheral blood. TriZol was used to extract RNA from bulk PBMCs, CD4 and CD8 fractions, and dextramer-positive and dextramer-negative fractions. To note about this clonotype: What this receptor recognizes is not known. It has no much larger one-base neighbor in the sample; base qualities were not kept.

From its cysteine to its phenylalanine, the CDR3 spans 16 amino acids. Only the CDR3 region is kept as DNA, spanning 48 bases read in frame from base 1. The germline V gene yields SGDLS for CDR1 and YYNGEE for CDR2. Ends trimmed: V by 3 bases, J by 2 bases; bases unmatched to a gene: 8. TCR cDNA was synthesized by 5'RACE template switching, which introduced a universal primer site and unique molecular identifiers. Priming for cDNA synthesis came from both the TCR alpha and TCR beta constant segments. Library amplification involved two PCR steps, and the second step added sample barcodes and sequencing adapters. Libraries were sequenced on Illumina HiSeq 2500 (2x100 bp) or NovaSeq (2x150 bp). The study's processing was this. Demultiplexing of reads and collapsing into UMI consensus sequences were performed with MIGEC, and V(D)J alignment was carried out with MiXCR. Vaccine-responding clonotypes were defined with edgeR using replicate PBMC samples, requiring FDR below 0.01 and a log2 fold change above 5 up to day 15. Each bulk clonotype was labeled CD4 or CD8 based on which sequenced repertoire, CD4 or CD8, contained the clonotype at higher abundance. TCRdb handled the public reads itself, with Q25 trimming in fastp and clone calling in MiXCR, and kept productive beta chains. Identical CDR3 proteins give one entry, which carries the most common genes and DNA. The V and J calls come from TCRdb's annotation, not from the publication. In this sample the table shows around 600,000 distinct CDR3 sequences, roughly 12% of which occur a single time. The ten top clones hold about 15% of the sample.

Overall results and qualifications from the work: The secondary T-cell response was found to be weaker but faster than the primary response, with a peak reached on day 5 rather than on day 15. After the booster, most of the clones that had expanded following primary vaccination were detected again (around 95% of CD4 and around nine tenths of CD8), which suggests that memory was broadly maintained. A small fraction of clonotypes appeared in both the CD4 and CD8 compartments, likely as a result of convergent recombination. Computational filtering was required because FACS-sorted repertoires could contain abundant contaminating clonotypes from the bulk population. Only a couple of donors were included in the study, so the extent to which the findings can be generalized is limited.

The sequence is built from TRBV9 and TRBJ2-1; TRBD2 aligns with 7 central bases. This material consisted of PBMCs, taken on the day of the yellow fever booster vaccination. The sequence was collected from a man younger than 45 who received the YFV17D yellow fever vaccine. The CDR3 sequence is CASSALSSGPYNEQFF. The sequenced DNA: TGTGCCAGCAGCGCCCTAAGTAGCGGGCCCTACAATGAGCAGTTCTTC. The full variable domain, with segments outside the CDR3 supplied by the reference TRBV9 and TRBJ2-1 proteins, appears as DSGVTQTPKHLITATGQRVTLRCSPRSGDLSVYWYQQSLDQGLQFLIQYYNGEERAKGNILERFSAQQFPDLHSELNLSSLELGDSALYFCASSALSSGPYNEQFFGPGTRLTVL.